Below, 14 T cell receptor beta chains from the same sample are listed, as sequenced in a study of vaccination and CD4 T cells after COVID-19. The Oncomine TCR Beta short-read assay was what sequenced the DNA obtained from cultured CD4+ T cells. TCRdb itself ran the PCR reads through MiXCR, one entry per CDR3 protein. The table includes approximately 5,800 distinct CDR3 sequences, roughly two fifths detected once. Treatment given: roughly 10-day PBMC culture with coronavirus spike peptide pools or control peptides (ViraFEST assay). Investigators obtained the unexposed donor's CD4+ T cells before the COVID-19 pandemic (2011-2018). No antigens are known for them. The specimen was CD4+ T cells from blood, cultured in vitro. Receptors originate from a human donor in good health.

This clonotype was found a few times. The rearrangement uses TRBV19 and TRBJ2-3, with TRBD2 as a possible D gene (6 bases). Germline V gene sequence: CDR1 LNHDA, CDR2 SQIVND (reference sequence). V shed 4 bases and J shed 2 bases, with 10 bases lying between them. There are 14 residues in the CDR3. The DNA for the CDR3 is TGTGCCAGTAGTACGCGGGGAGACACAGATACGCAGTATTTT. The encoded protein is CASSTRGDTDTQYF.

Only one count was recorded for this clonotype. The V gene is TRBV6-2 or TRBV6-3, the J gene TRBJ2-7; D remains ambiguous. The CDR3 is 17 residues long. Trimming removed 8 bases at V and 1 base at J, with 24 bases between. Germline values: CDR1 MNHEY, CDR2 SVGEGT. The DNA for the CDR3 is TGTGCCAGCTACCATAGCCTCCGCCTCCCTCAATCCTACGAGCAGTACTTC. Protein sequence: CASYHSLRLPQSYEQYF.

This clonotype was recorded a few times. The J gene is TRBJ1-2, the V gene TRBV12-3 or TRBV12-4, with D maybe TRBD1 (6 bases). The V and J ends lost 6 bases and 5 bases respectively, with 16 bases between them. The CDR3 is 14 residues long. This chain's CDR3 is CASRSGGLVYGYTF. The CDR3 nucleotides are TGTGCCAGCAGATCCGGGGGGCTGGTATATGGCTACACCTTC.

This clonotype occurred a few times. The chain joins TRBV7-9 to TRBJ1-1; D is perhaps TRBD1 (5 bases). Germline CDR1 SEHNR, CDR2 FQNEAQ (reference sequence). Trimming removed 4 bases at V and 4 bases at J, with 10 bases between. The CDR3 has 13 residues. The CDR3 nucleotides read TGTGCCAGCAGCTCGGACACCTTCACTGAAGCTTTCTTT. This gives the protein CASSSDTFTEAFF.

The chain has TRBV19 and TRBJ1-1; D may be TRBD1 (5 bases). Trimming left V 7 bases short and J 4 bases short, with 16 bases between. The CDR3 has 14 amino acids. In germline, CDR1 is LNHDA, CDR2 SQIVND (reference sequence). Here the CDR3 reads CASTNRGTGTEAFF. CDR3 coding DNA: TGTGCCAGTACTAACCGAGGGACTGGCACTGAAGCTTTCTTT.

There are a few counts of this clonotype. The rearrangement links TRBV20-1 to TRBJ2-7; TRBD2 aligns across 7 bases. Trimming at V came to 2 bases and at J to 1 base, leaving 2 bases not matched to a gene. This CDR3 contains 13 residues. Germline V gene data show CDR1 as DFQATT and CDR2 as SNEGSKA (reference sequence). The chain's CDR3 is CSARLGGSYEQYF. The CDR3 coding sequence is TGCAGTGCTAGATTGGGGGGGTCCTACGAGCAGTACTTC.

The chain recombines TRBV7-9 with TRBJ1-2; possibly TRBD1 for D (6 bases). Trimming cost V 5 bases and J 4 bases, with 14 bases left between them. The CDR3 is made up of 14 amino acids. Germline V gene lookup returns CDR1 SEHNR and CDR2 FQNEAQ (reference sequence). CDR3 sequence: CASSHSGVGYGYTF. Written as DNA, the CDR3 is TGTGCCAGCAGCCACTCAGGGGTCGGCTATGGCTACACCTTC. The full variable domain, with the rest looked up from reference TRBV7-9 and TRBJ1-2, is DTGVSQNPRHKITKRGQNVTFRCDPISEHNRLYWYRQTLGQGPEFLTYFQNEAQLEKSRLLSDRFSAERPKGSFSTLEIQRTEQGDSAMYLCASSHSGVGYGYTFGSGTRLTVV.

The chain uses TRBV6-5 and TRBJ2-3, with a weak D call TRBD2 (5 bases). V gave up 2 bases and J gave up 2 bases, with 11 bases separating them. Looked up from germline, CDR1 is MNHEY and CDR2 is SVGAGI. The length of the CDR3 is 15 residues. The CDR3 DNA reads as TGTGCCAGCAGTTACCCCCAGAGGGACACAGATACGCAGTATTTT. Protein product: CASSYPQRDTDTQYF.

V usage is TRBV7-2 and J usage is TRBJ1-1; 7 bases are a match to TRBD1. Germline lookup yields CDR1 SGHTA and CDR2 FQGNSA. The CDR3 length is 14 residues. The ends lost 5 bases at V and 2 bases at J; junction bases unmatched: 5. CDR3 coding DNA: TGTGCCAGCAGCGCTCGACAGGGAAACACTGAAGCTTTCTTT. This gives the protein CASSARQGNTEAFF.

The sample holds a few counts of this clonotype. The chain links TRBV7-3 to TRBJ2-2; D uncertain. Trimming took 5 bases from V and 0 from J, leaving 13 bases between them. The germline V gene encodes CDR1 SGHTA and CDR2 FQGTGA. The CDR3 covers 16 residues. CDR3 region: CASSPLGNANTGELFF. In DNA form, the CDR3 reads TGTGCCAGCAGCCCACTGGGGAACGCGAACACCGGGGAGCTGTTTTTT. The full variable domain, its missing parts supplied by reference TRBV7-3 and TRBJ2-2, is GAGVSQTPSNKVTEKGKYVELRCDPISGHTALYWYRQSLGQGPEFLIYFQGTGAADDSGLPNDRFFAVRPEGSVSTLKIQRTERGDSAVYLCASSPLGNANTGELFFGEGSRLTVL.

This clonotype was observed a handful of times. V gene TRBV7-3 combines with J gene TRBJ1-2, with D tentatively TRBD1 (5 bases). Germline values: CDR1 SGHTA, CDR2 FQGTGA. The ends were cut back, 4 bases at V and 6 bases at J, with 18 bases in the middle. The length of the CDR3 is 15 residues. The DNA of the CDR3 is TGTGCCAGCAGCTACGGTAGAGGGGAGATAGATGGCTACACCTTC. Amino acids: CASSYGRGEIDGYTF.

The DNA of the CDR3 is TGTGCCAGCAGCACCCGGACGTCTGGAGCTTTCTTT. This sequence encodes CASSTRTSGAFF. V and J are TRBV11-1 and TRBJ1-1; unclear D gene. Germline V gene sequence: CDR1 SGHAT, CDR2 FQDESV (reference sequence). The CDR3 is 12 amino acids. V was trimmed by 5 bases and J by 10 bases, leaving 14 bases between them.

This clonotype appeared a few times. The J gene is TRBJ1-1, the V gene TRBV6-1; D ambiguous. Germline values: CDR1 MNHNS, CDR2 SASEGT. V gave up 7 bases and J gave up 1 base, with 13 bases separating them. This CDR3 has 14 residues. The CDR3 loop reads CASTLYLKNTEAFF. Here the CDR3 DNA reads TGTGCCAGCACCTTGTATCTAAAGAACACTGAAGCTTTCTTT.

This chain connects TRBV7-3 to TRBJ2-2; a weak D match, TRBD2 (5 bases). Per the germline V gene, CDR1 is SGHTA and CDR2 is FQGTGA. V lost 2 bases, J lost 1 base, and 8 bases lay in between. The CDR3 spans 15 residues. CDR3 DNA: TGTGCCAGCAGCTTACAAGGACTGAACACCGGGGAGCTGTTTTTT. Translating gives CASSLQGLNTGELFF.